The next 8 T cell receptor beta chains were all read from a single sample in a study of blood T cell repertoires in COVID-19. Produced via immunoSEQ multiplex PCR; TCRdb's table is partial and in-frame only. This sample has 150,000 or so clones; 84% occur once, and the top ten carry roughly 7.3%. Source material: PBMCs or T cells enriched from blood (not recorded which). The receptors were sampled from a woman between 50 and 59 years old who had recovered from COVID-19.

V gene TRBV20-1 combines with J gene TRBJ1-1; 7 nucleotides agree with TRBD1. The germline V gene encodes CDR1 DFQATT and CDR2 SNEGSKA (reference sequence). The CDR3 totals 11 residues. Unmatched junction bases numbered 6, after V lost 3 bases and J lost 11 bases. This chain's CDR3 is CSARGTVGAFF. Here the CDR3 DNA reads TGCAGTGCTAGGGGGACAGTCGGCGCTTTCTTT.

The V call is TRBV18, the J call TRBJ1-4; 9 bases are shared with TRBD1. Germline-derived CDR1 and CDR2 are KGHSH and LQKENI. The CDR3 loop spans 13 amino acids. The V segment lost 2 bases and the J segment 10 bases; nucleotides outside the gene matches: 2. The CDR3 is CASSPDRGGKLFF. DNA for the CDR3: TGTGCCAGCTCACCAGACAGGGGGGGAAAACTGTTTTTT.

The chain has TRBV6-2 or TRBV6-3 and TRBJ2-3, with 11 nucleotides matching TRBD2. The CDR3 loop spans 16 amino acids. Germline V gene lookup returns CDR1 MNHEY and CDR2 SVGEGT. V gave up 5 bases and J gave up 3 bases; unmatched junction bases: 7. The CDR3 coding sequence is TGTGCCAGCAGTGACACCGCTAGCGGGAGGACAGATACGCAGTATTTT. Residues: CASSDTASGRTDTQYF.

The CDR3 DNA sequence: TGTGCCAGCGGGCCACAGGGTAGCAATCAGCCCCAGCATTTT. Translating it yields CASGPQGSNQPQHF. The J gene is TRBJ1-5, the V gene TRBV2; a weak D match, TRBD1 (6 bases). V was cut by 8 bases and J by 0 bases, with 11 bases left in between. The CDR3 contains 14 residues. The germline gives CDR1 SNHLY, CDR2 FYNNEI.

The chain combines TRBV24-1 with TRBJ2-5; possible D gene TRBD2, 6 bases. V was pared by 9 bases and J by 7 bases, with 17 bases between. The CDR3 is 13 residues long. Germline loops: CDR1 KGHDR, CDR2 SFDVKD. CDR3 residues: CATSPGTGGTQYF. The CDR3 DNA follows: TGTGCCACCTCTCCGGGGACCGGGGGGACCCAGTACTTC.

The V and J genes are TRBV7-2 and TRBJ2-7; 8 bases are a match to TRBD1. Germline values: CDR1 SGHTA, CDR2 FQGNSA. Trimming at V came to 3 bases and at J to 6 bases, leaving 4 bases not matched to a gene. The CDR3 covers 13 residues. The CDR3 spells CASSFRDRTEQYF. The DNA of the CDR3 is TGTGCCAGCAGCTTTCGGGACAGGACCGAGCAGTACTTC.

The chain recombines TRBV6-5 with TRBJ1-2; D is ambiguous. V dropped 3 bases and J dropped 2 bases, with 13 bases sitting between them. CDR1 is MNHEY and CDR2 is SVGAGI in the germline V gene. The CDR3 has 15 residues. The DNA for the CDR3 is TGTGCCAGCAGTTATAGTCTGGCGGGGAACTATGGCTACACCTTC. Translating it yields CASSYSLAGNYGYTF.

The V and J genes are TRBV5-3 and TRBJ1-1, with D perhaps TRBD1 (6 bases). TRBV5-3 is an ORF for which the function is uncertain. CDR3 length: 11 residues. V was shortened by 6 bases and J by 3 bases, with 6 bases between the two germline ends. CDR3 coding DNA: TGTGCCAGAAACAGGGACACTGAAGCTTTCTTT. The encoded protein is CARNRDTEAFF.